This T cell receptor beta chain stems from a study of T cells in Graves' hyperthyroidism and ophthalmopathy (dated by TCRdb to between 2018 and 2021). In the study overall: Peripheral blood was collected at initial diagnosis, before any treatment. To identify distinguishing TCR V-J signatures, a discovery cohort of some 99 patients was used, comprising some 43 with Graves' ophthalmopathy and 57 with stable Graves' hyperthyroidism. An independent validation cohort of some 18 hyperthyroidism patients and 17 patients who later progressed to ophthalmopathy tested prospective prediction of ophthalmopathy. The 75 to 100 discovery patients were randomly split 7:3 into training and test sets. In six Graves' hyperthyroidism patients, the study also compared T-cell repertoires from thyroid tissue with T-cell repertoires from blood. After sampling, hyperthyroidism patients received methimazole starting at 30 mg daily, and ophthalmopathy patients received high-dose intravenous methylprednisolone. According to the paper, TCR Vbeta CDR3 sequencing was carried out on 135 peripheral blood samples, which came from 40 to 45 ophthalmopathy, 75 to 80 hyperthyroidism and some 17 progressor patients.

Ophthalmopathy patients had moderately to severely active disease, with a Clinical Activity Score of 3 or more, a NOSPECS grade of 4 or more, and a disease duration of less than 3 months. Any patient with an uncontrolled infection, another autoimmune disease, pregnancy or lactation was excluded. Clinical symptoms, serum thyroxine and TRAb, thyroid ultrasound, and orbital computed tomography formed the basis for the diagnoses. PBMCs were isolated from about 10 ml of fresh peripheral blood by Ficoll-Paque density gradient centrifugation. Trizol reagent was used to extract total RNA, and RNA quality was then checked on an Agilent 2100 Bioanalyzer. The TCR beta CDR3 regions were amplified from the RNA transcripts. A first-round RT-PCR of the TCR CDR3 used the HTBI primer set with the Qiagen OneStep RT-PCR kit. A second multiplex PCR round built the libraries, followed by size selection and purification. Libraries were sequenced paired-end with 100 bp reads on an Illumina HiSeq2000. In the authors' own workflow: SOAPnuke was used to process the raw data, with reads discarded if the reads contained adapters or uncalled bases, had a mean Phred below 15, or lacked an exact constant-primer or identifier match. High-quality paired reads were merged with COPE v1.2.5, and unique nucleotide sequences were defined as clonotypes. Clonotypes were aligned to IMGT TRBV, TRBD and TRBJ reference segments using MiTCR v1.1. Only V-J combinations with frequency above 0.0001, covering approximately 99% of repertoires, were analysed. The TCS score was defined as F50 (clonal expansion) divided by E x V (chaos), with BLOSUM62-based TCRdist calculated between CDR3 peptides within each V-J. Welch's t-statistics and random forest reduced around 520 V-J features to 10 to 15, which were used in a naive Bayes classifier (R e1071). TCRdb trimmed the raw reads at Q25, called clones with MiXCR and kept productive beta chains. A single entry per CDR3 protein holds the most common genes and DNA from its merged rows. The V and J calls come from TCRdb's annotation, not from the publication. Counted in this sample were 200,000 to 300,000 distinct CDR3 sequences; roughly 15% of them appeared once. Around 28% of the sample is in the top ten clones.

Study-wide conclusions, independent of this receptor: A 13 V-J signature model separated ophthalmopathy from stable hyperthyroidism, with roughly 88% sensitivity and 81.08% specificity in cross-validation and 80%/75% in testing. In validation, progression to ophthalmopathy was predicted by the model with 70.59% sensitivity and nearly 75% specificity, a median of around 5.9 months before onset. Sample size was not statistically predetermined, and investigators were not blinded to group allocation. Most expanded thyroid clonotypes (frequency above 0.001) were also found in blood, which suggests that blood repertoires may mirror thyroid immune responses.

Including the terminal cysteine and phenylalanine, the CDR3 comprises 17 residues. The entry retains the CDR3 DNA only, 51 bases that are in frame from base 1. At the junction V is shortened by 7 bases and J by 3 bases, with 23 bases in between. CDR1 and CDR2 are read off the germline V gene (reference sequence) as LNHNV and YYDKDF. This clonotype has a count of ten or more. Its antigen is not yet known. One base away there is no much larger clone; base qualities are not given. Sequenced: blood. The sequence is built from TRBV15 and TRBJ2-3; TRBD2 is a weak D gene call, 6 bases matching. The TCR comes from a woman between 18 and 29 years old with Graves' ophthalmopathy. For the CDR3, the sequence is CATKGRRIAGMTDTQYF. At the DNA level, the sequence is TGTGCCACCAAGGGGAGGAGGATTGCAGGGATGACAGATACGCAGTATTTT.